One T cell receptor (beta chain) is described in this entry. These data belong to a study of blood T cell repertoires in COVID-19. Study-level background: Samples of COVID-19 (acute and convalescent) were obtained from the United States, Italy and Spain. T cells, B-cell-depleted T cells, or PBMCs provided the cDNA or gDNA that served as material.

The CDR3 is made up of 15 amino acids. The V end lost 0 bases, the J end lost 5 bases, and 11 bases lay between the germline ends. CDR1 SGHRS and CDR2 YFSETQ come from the germline V gene. Authors' methods: Amplification with reference gene primers provided the estimates of nucleated cell counts. The protocol was immunoSEQ multiplex PCR, while the TCRdb copy is restricted to in-frame clones and leaves out a portion. The DNA was the basis for D and trimming; V, J and clone size are from that table. The repertoire includes about 140,000 clones, around 87% of them detected once, and roughly two fifths sits in the top ten.

The receptor was isolated from a man aged 50 to 60 who had recovered from COVID-19. J is TRBJ2-2 and V is TRBV5-1; maybe TRBD2 (5 bases). Sequences were obtained from peripheral blood. This CDR3 is CASSLDPGGTGELFF. In DNA, the CDR3 is TGCGCCAGCAGCTTGGATCCGGGCGGGACCGGGGAGCTGTTTTTT.